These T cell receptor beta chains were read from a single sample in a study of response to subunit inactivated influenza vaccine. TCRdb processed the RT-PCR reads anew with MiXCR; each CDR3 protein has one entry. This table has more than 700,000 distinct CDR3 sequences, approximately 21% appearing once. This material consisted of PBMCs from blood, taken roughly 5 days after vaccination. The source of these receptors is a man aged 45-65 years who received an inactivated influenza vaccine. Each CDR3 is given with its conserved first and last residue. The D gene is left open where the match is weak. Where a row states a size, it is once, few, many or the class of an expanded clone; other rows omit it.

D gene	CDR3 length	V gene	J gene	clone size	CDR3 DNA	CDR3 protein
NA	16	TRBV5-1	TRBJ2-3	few	TGCGCCAGCAGCTTGGCAGGGTCAGTTACGGAAAATACGCAGTATTTT	CASSLAGSVTENTQYF
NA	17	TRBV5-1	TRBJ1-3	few	TGCGCCAGCAGCTTGAATGCAGGGAAGAACGCTGGAAACACCATATATTTT	CASSLNAGKNAGNTIYF
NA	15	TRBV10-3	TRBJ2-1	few	TGTGCCATCAGTGAGTCAGGTGGGAGGCCCACTGAGCAGTTCTTC	CAISESGGRPTEQFF
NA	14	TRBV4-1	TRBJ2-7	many	TGCGCCAGCAGCCAAGTATCTCTAAGGAGCGAGCAGTACTTC	CASSQVSLRSEQYF
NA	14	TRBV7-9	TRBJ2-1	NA	TGTGCCAGCAGCTTAGAGGGTGGGGGTAGTGAGCAGTTCTTC	CASSLEGGGSEQFF
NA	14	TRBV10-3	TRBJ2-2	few	TGTGCCATCAGTGGCATCGCGAACACCGGGGAGCTGTTTTTT	CAISGIANTGELFF
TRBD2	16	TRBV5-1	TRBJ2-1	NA	TGCGCCAGCAGCTTGGCCTTCGGGACTAGCGTTAATGAGCAGTTCTTC	CASSLAFGTSVNEQFF
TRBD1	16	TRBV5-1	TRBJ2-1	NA	TGCGCCAGCAGCCCGTATGGGACAGGGGGCCCCAATGAGCAGTTCTTC	CASSPYGTGGPNEQFF
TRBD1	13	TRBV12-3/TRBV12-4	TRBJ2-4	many	TGTGCCAGCAGTGGGGACAGGGACGACATTCAGTACTTC	CASSGDRDDIQYF
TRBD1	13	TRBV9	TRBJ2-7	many	TGTGCCAGCAGCGGGGACAGACCCTACGAGCAGTACTTC	CASSGDRPYEQYF
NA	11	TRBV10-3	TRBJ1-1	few	TGTGCCACCAAGCAGGGTCCCGAAGCTTTCTTT	CATKQGPEAFF
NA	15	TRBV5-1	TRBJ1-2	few	TGCGCCAGCAGCTTGGCCGAGTCCCCAAACTATGGCTACACCTTC	CASSLAESPNYGYTF
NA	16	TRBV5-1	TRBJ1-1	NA	TGCGCCAGCAGCTTGGCGTTCGGGTCCGGGAACACTGAAGCTTTCTTT	CASSLAFGSGNTEAFF
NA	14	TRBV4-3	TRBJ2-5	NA	TGCGCCAGCAGCCACGGCGGACTGAGAGAGACCCAGTACTTC	CASSHGGLRETQYF
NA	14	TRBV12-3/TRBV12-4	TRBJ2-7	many	TGTGCCAGTAAACCGGGACACGGAACCTACGAGCAGTACTTC	CASKPGHGTYEQYF
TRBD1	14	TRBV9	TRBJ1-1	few	TGTGCCAGCAGCGGTTGGACAGGGGACACTGAAGCTTTCTTT	CASSGWTGDTEAFF
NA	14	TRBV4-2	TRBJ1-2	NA	TGTGCCAGCAGCCAAGCAGCAGACTTCTATGGCTACACCTTC	CASSQAADFYGYTF
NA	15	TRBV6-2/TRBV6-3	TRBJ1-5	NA	TGTGCCAGCAGTCTCCGTACGCCAGTGAATCAGCCCCAGCATTTT	CASSLRTPVNQPQHF
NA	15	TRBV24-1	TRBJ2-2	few	TGTGCCACCAGTGAGCCGGGACAGAACACCGGGGAGCTGTTTTTT	CATSEPGQNTGELFF
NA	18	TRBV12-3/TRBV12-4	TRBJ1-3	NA	TGTGCCAGCAGTTTAGCGCTGGGGGGAGTTCATTCTGGAAACACCATATATTTT	CASSLALGGVHSGNTIYF
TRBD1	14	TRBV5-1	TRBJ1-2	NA	TGCGCCAGCAGCCTCTCAGACAGGGGATATGGCTACACCTTC	CASSLSDRGYGYTF
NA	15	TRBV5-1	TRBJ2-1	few	TGCGCCAGCAGCTTAAGAACCAATTTAGACGATGAGCAGTTCTTC	CASSLRTNLDDEQFF